This TCR beta chain was sequenced for a study of cytomegalovirus exposure and HLA in healthy donors. Study results and limitations: A later analysis reportedly identified an Asian-associated ancestry cluster as carrying fewer N-insertions than the approximately 640-donor mean. TCR beta chains numbering more than 150 were designated cytomegalovirus-associated. Clonal expansion, a later analysis showed, was greater in HLA-associated TCR beta chains than in equally common others. The classifier, whose performance was assessed in both the original and validation cohorts, reportedly diagnosed cytomegalovirus status with high specificity and sensitivity.

The V end lost 5 bases, the J end lost 6 bases, and 26 bases lay between the germline ends. Germline V gives CDR1 MDHEN, CDR2 SYDVKM. This CDR3 region has 18 residues. Primers for the PCR totalled 60 Vbeta and 13 Jbeta. Profiling relied on immunoSEQ multiplex PCR, and the TCRdb table lists in-frame clones only, not all of them. This sample has around 120,000 clones, with about 76% found just once. The table lists this clone with a count of one. The antigen is undetermined. Sequences were obtained from PBMCs. The rearrangement joins TRBV28 to TRBJ2-1; tentatively, D is TRBD2 (6 bases). This receptor was identified in a man between 60 and 75 years old in good health and CMV-seropositive. The DNA for the CDR3 is TGTGCCAGCAGTACCTATTACTCTAGCGCTCATCGAGGCAATGAGCAGTTCTTC. This sequence encodes CASSTYYSSAHRGNEQFF.